These 30 T cell receptor beta chains were sequenced from one sample in a study of blood T cell repertoires in COVID-19. TCRdb's table, derived via immunoSEQ multiplex PCR, lists solely in-frame clones and lacks some. Here the sample spans more than 250,000 clones, over 65% being singletons. The specimen was peripheral blood. The receptors come from a man in his sixties who had recovered from COVID-19.

The sample holds a few counts of this clone. This rearrangement joins TRBV7-9 to TRBJ2-6; maybe TRBD1 (6 bases). Per the germline V gene, CDR1 is SEHNR and CDR2 is FQNEAQ (reference sequence). The CDR3 runs to 19 residues. V was cut by 0 bases and J by 4 bases, with 19 bases left in between. CDR3 DNA sequence: TGTGCCAGCAGCTTAGCTCTAGGAGATACAGGGTTCGGGGCCAACGTCCTGACTTTC. Protein product: CASSLALGDTGFGANVLTF.

Concerning this clone itself: The DNA is omitted, as the CDR3 cannot be located on it reliably, and the CDR3 follows TCRdb's listing. The chain links TRBV21-1 to TRBJ1-4; TRBD1 is the table's D call and was not checked against the DNA. TRBV21-1 is a pseudogene. The CDR3 region is 17 residues in length, termini included. CDR3: CASSKVGQGTVGEKLFF.

The V and J genes are TRBV5-6 and TRBJ2-3; D possibly corresponds to TRBD1 (5 bases). Germline CDR1 SGHDT, CDR2 YYEEEE. This CDR3 is built from 15 residues. V gave up 0 bases and J gave up 2 bases, with 10 bases separating them. CDR3 coding DNA: TGTGCCAGCAGCTTGGACAGGTCGGACACAGATACGCAGTATTTT. Protein product: CASSLDRSDTDTQYF.

V usage is TRBV7-8 and J usage is TRBJ1-2; tentative D call: TRBD1 (5 bases). CDR1 is SGHVS, CDR2 FQNEAQ, per germline. The ends were cut back, 5 bases at V and 4 bases at J, with 20 bases in the middle. This CDR3 has 16 amino acids. CDR3 loop: CASSHRQGRELYGYTF. For the CDR3, the DNA is TGTGCCAGCAGCCACCGGCAGGGAAGAGAGCTCTATGGCTACACCTTC.

The chain employs TRBV7-2 and TRBJ2-2, with 9 bases fitting TRBD2. CDR1 is SGHTA and CDR2 is FQGNSA in the germline V gene. J was trimmed by 7 bases and V by 6 bases; bases with no gene match: 9. The CDR3 is 15 amino acids. The CDR3 DNA sequence: TGTGCCAGCAGTCCTATAGCGGGGGTCGTCGGGGAGCTGTTTTTT. Protein: CASSPIAGVVGELFF.

The V and J genes are TRBV5-4 and TRBJ2-7, with 12 bases aligning to TRBD1. Germline V CDR1 and CDR2: SGHNT, YYREEE (reference sequence). The CDR3 has 15 amino acids. The V gene end was trimmed by 5 bases and the J gene end by 2 bases; junction bases not matched to a gene: 5. The CDR3 region has the DNA TGTGCCAGCAGGGCTGGGGACAGGGGGCCCTACGAGCAGTACTTC. It specifies CASRAGDRGPYEQYF. The entire variable domain, with the rest obtained from reference TRBV5-4 and TRBJ2-7, is as follows: ETGVTQSPTHLIKTRGQQVTLRCSSQSGHNTVSWYQQALGQGPQFIFQYYREEENGRGNFPPRFSGLQFPNYSSELNVNALELDDSALYLCASRAGDRGPYEQYFGPGTRLTVT.

The rearrangement uses TRBV28 and TRBJ2-1; TRBD2 might be the D (6 bases). This CDR3 contains 13 residues. CDR1 is MDHEN, CDR2 SYDVKM, per germline. Trimming cost V 5 bases and J 4 bases, with 9 bases left between them. The CDR3 DNA reads TGTGCCAGCAGTCGGGAGAGGTACAATGAGCAGTTCTTC. This codes for CASSRERYNEQFF. The full variable domain, its missing parts supplied by reference TRBV28 and TRBJ2-1, is DVKVTQSSRYLVKRTGEKVFLECVQDMDHENMFWYRQDPGLGLRLIYFSYDVKMKEKGDIPEGYSVSREKKERFSLILESASTNQTSMYLCASSRERYNEQFFGPGTRLTVL.

The gene calls are TRBV5-1 and TRBJ1-1, with a possible D match to TRBD1 (5 bases). Germline loops: CDR1 SGHRS, CDR2 YFSETQ. The CDR3 is 14 amino acids. V lost 4 bases and J lost 0, with 10 bases in between. CDR3 region: CASSPPQVNTEAFF. CDR3 nucleotides: TGCGCCAGCAGCCCACCACAGGTGAACACTGAAGCTTTCTTT.

The chain links TRBV15 to TRBJ1-5; D is uncertain. Trimming cost V 0 bases and J 0 bases, with 15 bases left between them. Germline CDR1 and CDR2: LNHNV and YYDKDF (reference sequence). The CDR3 extends over 18 amino acids. CDR3 nucleotides: TGTGCCACCAGCAGAGATGCTCCAGAACAAAATAGCAATCAGCCCCAGCATTTT. This sequence encodes CATSRDAPEQNSNQPQHF.

The table lists this clone with a few counts. The chain recombines TRBV7-9 with TRBJ2-7; 9 bases agree with TRBD1. The V segment lost 3 bases and the J segment 6 bases; nucleotides outside the gene matches: 12. The CDR3 extends over 16 amino acids. From germline, CDR1 is SEHNR and CDR2 FQNEAQ (reference sequence). CDR3 sequence (DNA): TGTGCCAGCAGCTTTCTTGTGACAGGGGGTCGGTCCGAGCAGTACTTC. Its translation: CASSFLVTGGRSEQYF.

The chain links TRBV19 to TRBJ1-1; D may be TRBD1 (6 bases). The CDR3 contains 15 residues. From germline, CDR1 is LNHDA and CDR2 SQIVND (reference sequence). Trimming left V 4 bases short and J 2 bases short, with 14 bases between. The CDR3: CASSTQGSGNTEAFF. The CDR3 DNA follows: TGTGCCAGTAGTACCCAGGGGTCGGGTAACACTGAAGCTTTCTTT.

The V and J genes are TRBV7-9 and TRBJ1-4, with D possibly being TRBD1 (6 bases). The CDR3 is made up of 15 amino acids. Germline assignment: CDR1 SEHNR and CDR2 FQNEAQ (reference sequence). Trimming left V 3 bases short and J 5 bases short, with 13 bases between. CDR3 sequence: CASSFQQGPNEKLFF. The CDR3 DNA sequence: TGTGCCAGCAGCTTTCAACAGGGCCCGAATGAAAAACTGTTTTTT.

To note about this clone: Sequence at one end of the junction differs from germline and may be a read error. This sequence joins TRBV20-1 and TRBJ1-1; D not resolved. The CDR3 loop spans 10 amino acids. Germline values: CDR1 DFQATT, CDR2 SNEGSKA (reference sequence). In DNA form, the CDR3 reads TGCAGTGCCAGCGTTGCCAGATTCCACTTT. It translates to CSASVARFHF.

The chain links TRBV18 to TRBJ1-6; TRBD1 aligns across 9 bases. J was trimmed by 8 bases and V by 1 base; bases with no gene match: 9. This CDR3 is 17 amino acids long. CDR1 is KGHSH and CDR2 is LQKENI in the germline V gene. The CDR3 is CASSPLGQGRRDSPLHF. The CDR3 DNA is TGTGCCAGCTCACCACTCGGACAGGGGAGACGGGATTCACCCCTCCACTTT.

The sample holds a few counts of this clone. The chain carries TRBV5-4 and TRBJ2-7; 7 nucleotides agree with TRBD1. CDR3 size: 13 residues. Germline values: CDR1 SGHNT, CDR2 YYREEE (reference sequence). Germline trimming cut 3 bases from V and 1 base from J; bases unmatched to any gene: 1. The CDR3 DNA is TGTGCCAGCAGCTGGGACAGATCCTACGAGCAGTACTTC. It is translated as CASSWDRSYEQYF.

The J gene is TRBJ2-1, the V gene TRBV7-8; 12 nucleotides match TRBD2. There are 17 residues in the CDR3. J gave up 6 bases and V 5 bases, and 11 bases lay outside the gene matches. Germline V gene sequence: CDR1 SGHVS, CDR2 FQNEAQ. CDR3 nucleotides: TGTGCCAGCAGCCGCAGGACTAGCGGGGATCGGGGCAATGAGCAGTTCTTC. Translation: CASSRRTSGDRGNEQFF.

The rearrangement joins TRBV7-9 to TRBJ2-2, with a weak D call TRBD1 (5 bases). Germline V gives CDR1 SEHNR, CDR2 FQNEAQ (reference sequence). V was pared by 3 bases and J by 0 bases, with 11 bases between. CDR3 length: 16 amino acids. The CDR3 DNA reads TGTGCCAGCAGCTTTTTGTTGGGGCCGAACACCGGGGAGCTGTTTTTT. Its translation is CASSFLLGPNTGELFF.

This chain links TRBV18 with TRBJ1-5, with a weak D call TRBD1 (5 bases). Trimming shortened V by 0 bases and J by 6 bases, and 9 bases separated the two germline ends. This CDR3 has 14 residues. Germline V lookup: CDR1 KGHSH, CDR2 LQKENI. The CDR3 loop reads CASSPPGGGQPQHF. In DNA form, the CDR3 reads TGTGCCAGCTCACCACCGGGGGGGGGTCAGCCCCAGCATTTT.

The J gene is TRBJ1-5, the V gene TRBV12-3 or TRBV12-4; D is undetermined. This CDR3 comprises 13 residues. The V end lost 6 bases, the J end lost 4 bases, and 10 bases lay between the germline ends. The CDR3 DNA is TGTGCCAGCAGCTACGGGAGGAATCAGCCCCAGCATTTT. Its translation is CASSYGRNQPQHF.

This chain joins TRBV7-9 and TRBJ1-4; D is undetermined. V lost 5 bases and J lost 7, with 14 bases in between. There are 14 residues in the CDR3. Germline V lookup: CDR1 SEHNR, CDR2 FQNEAQ (reference sequence). The DNA of the CDR3 is TGTGCCAGCAGCCCTGGAGGGATCGGTGAAAAACTGTTTTTT. This codes for CASSPGGIGEKLFF.

The V gene is TRBV6-5, the J gene TRBJ2-7; TRBD1 aligns across 11 bases. The J segment lost 4 bases and the V segment lost 6 bases, leaving 8 bases of the junction unmatched. CDR1 and CDR2 from the germline V gene are MNHEY and SVGAGI. The CDR3 runs to 15 residues. The CDR3 nucleotides read TGTGCCAGCAGAGATTACGGGACAGGGGGGTACGAGCAGTACTTC. Encoded protein: CASRDYGTGGYEQYF.

The chain couples TRBV6-6 to TRBJ1-5, with D unclear. The CDR3 runs to 13 residues. Trimming left V 7 bases short and J 1 base short, with 8 bases between. Germline V CDR1 and CDR2: MNHNY, SVGAGI (reference sequence). The CDR3 region is CASTPGSNQPQHF. In DNA form, the CDR3 reads TGTGCCAGCACCCCCGGGAGCAATCAGCCCCAGCATTTT.

This chain joins TRBV5-1 and TRBJ2-1, with 7 bases that match TRBD2. Germline V CDR1 and CDR2: SGHRS, YFSETQ. V was clipped by 0 bases and J by 10 bases; unmatched bases: 7. The CDR3 covers 14 residues. In DNA form, the CDR3 reads TGCGCCAGCAGCTTGGCGACCTTAGCGGGCGAGCAGTTCTTC. Amino acid sequence: CASSLATLAGEQFF. The full variable domain, completed using reference TRBV5-1 and TRBJ2-1, is KAGVTQTPRYLIKTRGQQVTLSCSPISGHRSVSWYQQTPGQGLQFLFEYFSETQRNKGNFPGRFSGRQFSNSRSEMNVSTLELGDSALYLCASSLATLAGEQFFGPGTRLTVL.

The rearrangement joins TRBV11-2 to TRBJ2-1, with a possible D match to TRBD1 (7 bases). The CDR3 has 13 amino acids. Trimming pared 5 bases from V and 15 bases from J, leaving 20 bases between. Germline V gene data show CDR1 as SGHAT and CDR2 as FQNNGV. The CDR3 is CASSAVAAPGGFF. CDR3 DNA sequence: TGTGCCAGCAGCGCCGTAGCGGCCCCAGGGGGGTTCTTC.

The chain combines TRBV27 with TRBJ2-2; TRBD2 is a possible D gene (6 bases). V dropped 0 bases and J dropped 1 base, with 6 bases sitting between them. The CDR3 has 15 residues. The V gene's germline CDR1 is MNHEY and CDR2 SMNVEV (reference sequence). CDR3: CASSLSGGNTGELFF. CDR3 coding DNA: TGTGCCAGCAGTTTATCCGGGGGGAACACCGGGGAGCTGTTTTTT.

A few counts support this clone. V and J are TRBV5-1 and TRBJ2-1, with D possibly being TRBD1 (5 bases). Trimming shortened V by 0 bases and J by 2 bases, and 6 bases separated the two germline ends. The CDR3 runs to 14 residues. Germline V lookup: CDR1 SGHRS, CDR2 YFSETQ. CDR3 amino acids: CASSLGQTYNEQFF. DNA of the CDR3: TGCGCCAGCAGCTTGGGACAGACCTACAATGAGCAGTTCTTC.

The chain links TRBV19 to TRBJ2-5; tentatively, D is TRBD1 (5 bases). The length of the CDR3 is 14 residues. The ends were cut back, 5 bases at V and 4 bases at J, with 14 bases in the middle. CDR1 is LNHDA, CDR2 SQIVND, per germline (reference sequence). CDR3 region: CASSPDRGGETQYF. The CDR3 DNA is TGTGCCAGTAGTCCAGATAGGGGCGGAGAGACCCAGTACTTC.

This rearrangement joins TRBV5-8 to TRBJ1-5, with D maybe TRBD1 (5 bases). The CDR3 contains 13 residues. The V gene lost 4 bases and the J gene lost 11 bases, with 16 bases spanning the gap. Per germline, CDR1 SGHTS and CDR2 YDEGEE. The CDR3 reads CASSPGGLKAQHF. The CDR3 nucleotides are TGTGCCAGCAGCCCGGGGGGGTTGAAAGCCCAGCATTTT.

The J gene is TRBJ2-7, the V gene TRBV5-1; perhaps TRBD1 as D (6 bases). The germline V and J ends were trimmed by 5 bases and 5 bases, with 17 bases remaining between them. Germline CDR1 reads SGHRS; CDR2 reads YFSETQ. CDR3 length equals 14 residues. The CDR3 DNA sequence: TGCGCCAGCAGACACACAGGGCTCGGGGACGAGCAGTACTTC. It is translated as CASRHTGLGDEQYF.

V usage is TRBV11-3 and J usage is TRBJ2-5; the D gene is possibly TRBD2 (7 bases). The CDR3 runs 14 residues. Deletions cut 2 bases from V and 3 bases from J, with 10 bases between. Germline V gene data show CDR1 as SGHNT and CDR2 as YENEEA. The CDR3 spells CASSLRGGKETQYF. In nucleotides, the CDR3 is TGTGCCAGCAGCTTAAGGGGGGGGAAAGAGACCCAGTACTTC. Variable domain in full (rest from reference TRBV11-3 and TRBJ2-5): EAGVVQSPRYKIIEKKQPVAFWCNPISGHNTLYWYLQNLGQGPELLIRYENEEAVDDSQLPKDRFSAERLKGVDSTLKIQPAELGDSAVYLCASSLRGGKETQYFGPGTRLLVL.